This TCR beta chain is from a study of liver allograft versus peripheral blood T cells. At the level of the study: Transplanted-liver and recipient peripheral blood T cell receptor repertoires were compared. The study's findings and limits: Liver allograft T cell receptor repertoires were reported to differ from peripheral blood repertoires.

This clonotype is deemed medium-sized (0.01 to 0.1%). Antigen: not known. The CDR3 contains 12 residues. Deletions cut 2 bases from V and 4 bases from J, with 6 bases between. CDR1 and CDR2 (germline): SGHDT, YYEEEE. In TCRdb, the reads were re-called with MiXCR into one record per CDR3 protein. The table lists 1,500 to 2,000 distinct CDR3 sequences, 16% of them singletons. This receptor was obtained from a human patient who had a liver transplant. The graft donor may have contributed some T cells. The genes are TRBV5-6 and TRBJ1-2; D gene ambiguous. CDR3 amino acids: CASSLNSYGYTF. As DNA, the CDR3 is TGTGCCAGCAGCTTAAACAGCTATGGCTACACCTTC.